The sample holds a few counts of the clone carrying this T cell receptor beta chain. Its specificity is unknown. This specimen comes from a study of T cells in Graves' hyperthyroidism and ophthalmopathy. Study-wide findings and caveats: Blood shared most expanded thyroid clonotypes above 0.001.

From germline, CDR1 is MNHEY and CDR2 SMNVEV (reference sequence). The CDR3 runs to 15 residues. J was trimmed by 4 bases and V by 4 bases; bases with no gene match: 7. Researchers amplified the TCR beta CDR3 regions from RNA transcripts. During a first-round RT-PCR of the TCR CDR3, the HTBI primer set was used. TCRdb reprocessed the multiplex PCR reads with MiXCR, giving one entry per CDR3 protein. This table holds about 340,000 distinct CDR3 sequences, around 20% found once. Specimen: blood. This sequence joins TRBV27 and TRBJ2-1, with 7 positions matching TRBD2. The clonotype comes from a woman in her forties or fifties with Graves' hyperthyroidism. Written as DNA, the CDR3 is TGTGCCAGCAGTTCCGTGGGGGGGGGATACAATGAGCAGTTCTTC. This sequence encodes CASSSVGGGYNEQFF.